Listed below are T cell receptor beta chains from one sample, sequenced in a study of T cells after somatic rescue of genetic block. Clones were read by immunoSEQ multiplex PCR, and TCRdb kept only the in-frame ones, dropping some. The sample carries 13,000 to 15,000 clones, under 80% recorded once. Sample: peripheral blood mononuclear cells (PBMCs). Source of these receptors: a man between 18 and 35 years old. Each CDR3 is given with its conserved first and last residue.

TRBJ2-7 | TRBV14 | CASSQVGGEQYF
TRBJ1-6 | TRBV7-9 | CASSFPNSPLHF
TRBJ2-7 | TRBV7-9 | CASSSTGLAEEQYF
TRBJ2-6 | TRBV7-9 | CASSLAGSGANVLTF
TRBJ1-2 | TRBV5-1 | CASSLAPQEDGYTF
TRBJ2-7 | TRBV18 | CASSPPGRTYEQYF
TRBJ2-3 | TRBV25-1 | CASSELRGRGSTDTQYF
TRBJ2-1 | TRBV30 | CASSGNEQFF
TRBJ2-7 | TRBV28 | CASGSPGQGAYEQYF
TRBJ2-1 | TRBV6-6 | CASSYSWGSSYNEQFF
TRBJ2-5 | TRBV13 | CASSPGGWTKGTQYF
TRBJ1-5 | TRBV19 | CASRPQTGWSNQPQHF
TRBJ1-3 | TRBV19 | CASSIARPGALGNTIYF
TRBJ1-2 | TRBV28 | CASSLERTGVYGYTF
TRBJ2-5 | TRBV5-4 | CASSLGGRETQYF
TRBJ2-3 | TRBV19 | CASRHRPGLAGEVAQYF
TRBJ1-2 | TRBV27 | CASSLSPGARYGYTF
TRBJ2-7 | TRBV6-5 | CASSFLAGVPYEQYF
TRBJ2-7 | TRBV6-6 | CASSYPPTGVVEQYF
TRBJ2-1 | TRBV10-2 | CASRRTSGNYNEQFF
TRBJ2-7 | TRBV1 | CTSSLPGLAAYEQYF
TRBJ1-2 | TRBV5-4 | CASSLGDYGYTF
TRBJ2-7 | TRBV2 | CASSPGLGVSYEQYF
TRBJ2-6 | TRBV5-7 | CASSLPLVGGSGANVLTF
TRBJ2-7 | TRBV9 | CASSARVLAGELATYEQYF
TRBJ1-1 | TRBV9 | CASSAVGGAAEAFF
TRBJ2-3 | TRBV10-3 | CATGQGTDTQYF
TRBJ2-7 | TRBV30 | CAWNPLGSSYEQYF
TRBJ1-2 | TRBV4-2 | CASSLALGGTYGYTF
TRBJ2-7 | TRBV2 | CASSARFYEQYF
TRBJ2-4 | TRBV19 | CASTIEFGTLLAKNIQYF